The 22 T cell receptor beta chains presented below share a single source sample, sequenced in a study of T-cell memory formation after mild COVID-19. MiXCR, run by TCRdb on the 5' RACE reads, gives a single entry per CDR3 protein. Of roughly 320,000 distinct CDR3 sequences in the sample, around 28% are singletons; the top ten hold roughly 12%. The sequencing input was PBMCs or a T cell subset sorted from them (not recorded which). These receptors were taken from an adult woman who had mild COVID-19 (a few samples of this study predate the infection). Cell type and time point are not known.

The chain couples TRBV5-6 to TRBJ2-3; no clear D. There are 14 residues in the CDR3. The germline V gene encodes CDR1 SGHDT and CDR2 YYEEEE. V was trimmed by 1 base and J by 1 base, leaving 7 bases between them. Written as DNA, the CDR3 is TGTGCCAGCAGCTTGACCACCCGCACAGATACGCAGTATTTT. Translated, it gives CASSLTTRTDTQYF.

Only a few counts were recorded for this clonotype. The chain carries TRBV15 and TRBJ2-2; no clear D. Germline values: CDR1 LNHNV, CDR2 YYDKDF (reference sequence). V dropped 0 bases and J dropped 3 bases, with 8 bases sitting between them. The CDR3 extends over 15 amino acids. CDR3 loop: CATSRDWGYTGELFF. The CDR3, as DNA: TGTGCCACCAGCAGAGATTGGGGATACACCGGGGAGCTGTTTTTT. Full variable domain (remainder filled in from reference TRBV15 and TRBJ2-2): DAMVIQNPRYQVTQFGKPVTLSCSQTLNHNVMYWYQQKSSQAPKLLFHYYDKDFNNEADTPDNFQSRRPNTSFCFLDIRSPGLGDTAMYLCATSRDWGYTGELFFGEGSRLTVL.

CDR3 coding DNA: TGTGCCAGCAGCCCGACAGGGGCCTACGAGCAGTACTTC. Translated: CASSPTGAYEQYF. The V call is TRBV7-6, the J call TRBJ2-7, with TRBD1 identical over 8 bases. With 5 bases clipped from V and 2 bases from J, the junction kept 2 bases outside the gene matches. This CDR3 spans 13 amino acids. CDR1 and CDR2 (germline): SGHVS, FNYEAQ.

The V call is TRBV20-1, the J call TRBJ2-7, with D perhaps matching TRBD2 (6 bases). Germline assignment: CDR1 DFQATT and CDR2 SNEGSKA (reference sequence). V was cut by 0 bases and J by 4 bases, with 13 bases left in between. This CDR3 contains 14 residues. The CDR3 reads CSARDRKGRYEQYF. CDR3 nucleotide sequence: TGCAGTGCTAGAGATCGGAAGGGGAGGTACGAGCAGTACTTC.

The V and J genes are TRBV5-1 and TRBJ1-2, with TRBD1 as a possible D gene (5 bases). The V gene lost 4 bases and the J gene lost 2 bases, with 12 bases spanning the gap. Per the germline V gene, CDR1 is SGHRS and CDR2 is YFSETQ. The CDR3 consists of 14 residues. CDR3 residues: CASSPQTVNYGYTF. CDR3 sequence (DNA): TGCGCCAGCAGCCCTCAGACAGTCAACTATGGCTACACCTTC.

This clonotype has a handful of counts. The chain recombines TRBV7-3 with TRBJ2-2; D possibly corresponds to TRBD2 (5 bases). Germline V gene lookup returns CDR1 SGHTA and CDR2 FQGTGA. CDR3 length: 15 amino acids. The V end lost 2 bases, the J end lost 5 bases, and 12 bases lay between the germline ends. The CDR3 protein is CASSLGSRGTGELFF. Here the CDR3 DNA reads TGTGCCAGCAGCTTAGGTAGCCGAGGGACCGGGGAGCTGTTTTTT. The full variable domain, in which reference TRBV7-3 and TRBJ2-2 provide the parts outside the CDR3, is GAGVSQTPSNKVTEKGKYVELRCDPISGHTALYWYRQSLGQGPEFLIYFQGTGAADDSGLPNDRFFAVRPEGSVSTLKIQRTERGDSAVYLCASSLGSRGTGELFFGEGSRLTVL.

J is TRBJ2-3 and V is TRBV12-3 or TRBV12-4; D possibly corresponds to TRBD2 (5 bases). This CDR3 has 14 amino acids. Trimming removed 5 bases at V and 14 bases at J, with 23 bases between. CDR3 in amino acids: CASSERRISKAGYF. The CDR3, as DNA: TGTGCCAGCAGTGAGCGGAGGATCTCAAAGGCAGGGTATTTT.

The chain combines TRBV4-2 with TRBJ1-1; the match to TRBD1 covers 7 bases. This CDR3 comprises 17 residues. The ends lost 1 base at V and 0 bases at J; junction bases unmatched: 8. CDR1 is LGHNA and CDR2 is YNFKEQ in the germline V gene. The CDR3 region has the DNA TGTGCCAGCAGCCAAGTTACAGGGGCTGGAGTGAACACTGAAGCTTTCTTT. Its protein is CASSQVTGAGVNTEAFF.

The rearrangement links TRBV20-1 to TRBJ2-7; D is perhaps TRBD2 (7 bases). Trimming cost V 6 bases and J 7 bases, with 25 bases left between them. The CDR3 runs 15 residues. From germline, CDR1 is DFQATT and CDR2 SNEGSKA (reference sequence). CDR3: CSAPQGGGPAQEQYF. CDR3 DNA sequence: TGCAGTGCGCCCCAGGGAGGGGGTCCAGCTCAAGAGCAGTACTTC.

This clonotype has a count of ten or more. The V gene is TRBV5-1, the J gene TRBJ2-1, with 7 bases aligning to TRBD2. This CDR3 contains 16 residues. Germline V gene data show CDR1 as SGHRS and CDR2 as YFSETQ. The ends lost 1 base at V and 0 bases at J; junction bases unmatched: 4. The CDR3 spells CASSLRGVSSYNEQFF. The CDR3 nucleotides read TGCGCCAGCAGCTTGCGGGGGGTAAGCTCCTACAATGAGCAGTTCTTC.

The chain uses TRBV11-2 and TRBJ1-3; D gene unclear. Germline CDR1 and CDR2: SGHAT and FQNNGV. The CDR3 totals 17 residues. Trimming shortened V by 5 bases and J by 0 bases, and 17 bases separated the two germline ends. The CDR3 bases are TGTGCCAGCAGCGCCTTTCGGCAGTCGATCTCTGGAAACACCATATATTTT. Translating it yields CASSAFRQSISGNTIYF. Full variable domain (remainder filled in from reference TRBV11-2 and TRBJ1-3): EAGVAQSPRYKIIEKRQSVAFWCNPISGHATLYWYQQILGQGPKLLIQFQNNGVVDDSQLPKDRFSAERLKGVDSTLKIQPAKLEDSAVYLCASSAFRQSISGNTIYFGEGSWLTVV.

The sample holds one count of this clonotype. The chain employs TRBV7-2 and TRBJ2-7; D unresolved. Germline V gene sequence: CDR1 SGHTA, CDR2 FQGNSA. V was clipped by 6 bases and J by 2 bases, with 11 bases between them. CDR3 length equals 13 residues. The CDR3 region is CASRSASTYEQYF. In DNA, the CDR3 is TGTGCCAGCAGGTCGGCCAGTACCTACGAGCAGTACTTC.

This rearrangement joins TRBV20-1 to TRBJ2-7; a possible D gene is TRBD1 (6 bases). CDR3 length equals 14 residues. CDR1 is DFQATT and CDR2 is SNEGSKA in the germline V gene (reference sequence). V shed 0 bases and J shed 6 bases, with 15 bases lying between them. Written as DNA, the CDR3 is TGCAGTGCTAGAGACTTTCAGGGGCTCCGCGAGCAGTACTTC. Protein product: CSARDFQGLREQYF.

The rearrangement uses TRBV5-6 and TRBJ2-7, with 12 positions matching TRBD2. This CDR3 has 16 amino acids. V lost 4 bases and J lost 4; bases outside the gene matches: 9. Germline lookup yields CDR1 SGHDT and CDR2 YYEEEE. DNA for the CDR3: TGTGCCAGCAGCCCATCCCCCGGACTAGCGGGGTACGAGCAGTACTTC. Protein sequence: CASSPSPGLAGYEQYF.

The CDR3 region is CASSPRTVGEQYF. CDR3 nucleotides: TGTGCCAGCAGCCCAAGGACAGTTGGCGAGCAGTACTTC. V is TRBV3-1 and J is TRBJ2-7; perhaps TRBD1 as D (6 bases). Germline CDR1 is LGHDT and CDR2 is YNNKEL (reference sequence). Deletions cut 4 bases from V and 6 bases from J, with 13 bases between. This CDR3 spans 13 amino acids.

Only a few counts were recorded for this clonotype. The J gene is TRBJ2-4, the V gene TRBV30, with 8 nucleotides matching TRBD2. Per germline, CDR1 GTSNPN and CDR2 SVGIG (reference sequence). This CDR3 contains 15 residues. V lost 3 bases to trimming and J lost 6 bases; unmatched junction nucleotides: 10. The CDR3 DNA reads TGTGCCTGGAGCGAAGGACTAGCTAGGAGAAACATTCAGTACTTC. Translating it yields CAWSEGLARRNIQYF.

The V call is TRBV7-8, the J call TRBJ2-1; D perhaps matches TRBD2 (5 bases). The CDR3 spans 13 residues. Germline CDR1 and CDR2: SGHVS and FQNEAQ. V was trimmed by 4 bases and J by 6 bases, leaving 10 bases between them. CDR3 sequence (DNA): TGTGCCAGCAGCTCTAGCCCGGTCAATGAGCAGTTCTTC. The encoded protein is CASSSSPVNEQFF.

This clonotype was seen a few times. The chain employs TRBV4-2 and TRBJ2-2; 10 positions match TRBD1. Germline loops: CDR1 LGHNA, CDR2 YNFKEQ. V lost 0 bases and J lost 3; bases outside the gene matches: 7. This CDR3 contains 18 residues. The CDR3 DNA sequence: TGTGCCAGCAGCCAAGAAGAGGACAGGGGGTTTGACACCGGGGAGCTGTTTTTT. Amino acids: CASSQEEDRGFDTGELFF.

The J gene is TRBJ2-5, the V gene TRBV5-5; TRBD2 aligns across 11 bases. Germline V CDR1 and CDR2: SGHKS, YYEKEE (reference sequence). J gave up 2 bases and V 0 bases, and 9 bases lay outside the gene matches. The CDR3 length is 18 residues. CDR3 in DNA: TGTGCCAGCAGCTTGGGGTATAGCGGGGGGGCAGGGCAAGAGACCCAGTACTTC. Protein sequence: CASSLGYSGGAGQETQYF. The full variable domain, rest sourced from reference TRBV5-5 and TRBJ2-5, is DAGVTQSPTHLIKTRGQQVTLRCSPISGHKSVSWYQQVLGQGPQFIFQYYEKEERGRGNFPDRFSARQFPNYSSELNVNALLLGDSALYLCASSLGYSGGAGQETQYFGPGTRLLVL.

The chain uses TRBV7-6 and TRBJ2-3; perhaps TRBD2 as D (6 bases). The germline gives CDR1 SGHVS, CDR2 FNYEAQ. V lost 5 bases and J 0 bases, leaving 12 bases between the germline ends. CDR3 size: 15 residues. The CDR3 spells CASSHSSDSTDTQYF. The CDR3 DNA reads TGTGCCAGCAGCCATTCTAGCGATAGCACAGATACGCAGTATTTT.

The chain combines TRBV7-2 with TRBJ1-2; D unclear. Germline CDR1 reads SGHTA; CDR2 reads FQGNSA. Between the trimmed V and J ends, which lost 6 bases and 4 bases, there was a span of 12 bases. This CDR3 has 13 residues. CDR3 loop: CASRLNWGYGYTF. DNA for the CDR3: TGTGCCAGCAGGCTAAATTGGGGCTATGGCTACACCTTC.

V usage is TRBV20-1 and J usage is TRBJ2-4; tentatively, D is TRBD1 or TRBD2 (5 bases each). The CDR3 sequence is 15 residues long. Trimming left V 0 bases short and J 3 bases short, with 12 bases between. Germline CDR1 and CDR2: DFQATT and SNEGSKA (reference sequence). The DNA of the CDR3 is TGCAGTGCTAGAGATCCGGGGCCCGGCAAAAACATTCAGTACTTC. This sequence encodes CSARDPGPGKNIQYF.